These 24 T cell receptor beta chains share one sample of origin, sequenced in a study of early T cells in non-severe SARS-CoV-2 infection. In TCRdb, the 5' RACE reads were re-called with MiXCR into one record per CDR3 protein. Of roughly 63,000 distinct CDR3 sequences listed, approximately 13% are singletons. The specimen was whole blood. The receptor source for this set is an adult who was a healthcare worker with PCR-confirmed SARS-CoV-2 infection or an uninfected control (not recorded which).

At least ten counts were recorded for this clonotype. This rearrangement joins TRBV20-1 to TRBJ2-2; 8 nucleotides match TRBD1. The CDR3 has 15 residues. CDR1 and CDR2 (germline): DFQATT, SNEGSKA (reference sequence). Trimming took 4 bases from V and 1 from J; bases not matched to a gene: 5. The CDR3, as DNA: TGCAGTGCTACCGACAGGGGAGTGAACACCGGGGAGCTGTTTTTT. Protein: CSATDRGVNTGELFF.

This clonotype was counted between two and nine times. The chain is built from TRBV9 and TRBJ1-1, with 9 bases fitting TRBD1. Germline trimming cut 3 bases from V and 5 bases from J; bases unmatched to any gene: 8. Per the germline V gene, CDR1 is SGDLS and CDR2 is YYNGEE. The CDR3 is 15 residues long. The DNA of the CDR3 is TGTGCCAGCAGCGGGGGACAGGGAGGTTTTACTGAAGCTTTCTTT. It yields the protein CASSGGQGGFTEAFF.

This clonotype has a count of ten or more. The V call is TRBV20-1, the J call TRBJ2-1; D is uncertain. The CDR3 consists of 14 residues. V was clipped by 6 bases and J by 0 bases, with 12 bases between them. Germline CDR1 DFQATT, CDR2 SNEGSKA (reference sequence). This CDR3 is CSAEDRGSYNEQFF. In nucleotides, the CDR3 is TGCAGTGCAGAGGACCGTGGCTCCTACAATGAGCAGTTCTTC.

The table lists this clonotype with many counts. The chain couples TRBV11-2 to TRBJ1-2; no definite D call. Germline CDR1 SGHAT, CDR2 FQNNGV. CDR3 length equals 12 residues. With 0 bases removed from V and 2 bases from J, the gap between germline ends came to 1 base. The CDR3 region is CASSLENYGYTF. As DNA, the CDR3 is TGTGCCAGCAGCTTAGAGAACTATGGCTACACCTTC.

This clonotype appeared a few times. This chain links TRBV7-9 with TRBJ1-5, with 9 bases lining up with TRBD1. This CDR3 spans 14 amino acids. V shed 5 bases, J shed 7 bases, and the junction held 6 bases outside the gene matches. Germline loops: CDR1 SEHNR, CDR2 FQNEAQ (reference sequence). CDR3 in DNA: TGTGCCAGCAGCCCTGGACAGGGGAGCCAGCCCCAGCATTTT. It is translated as CASSPGQGSQPQHF.

This clonotype was counted many times. This sequence joins TRBV6-5 and TRBJ1-1; D possibly corresponds to TRBD1 (5 bases). CDR1 MNHEY and CDR2 SVGAGI come from the germline V gene. Trimming took 6 bases from V and 5 from J, leaving 19 bases between them. The CDR3 contains 15 residues. For the CDR3, the DNA is TGTGCCAGCAGCCCCGGGACTAATCGGAGGACTGAAGCTTTCTTT. It translates to CASSPGTNRRTEAFF.

This clonotype has more than one count but fewer than ten. One base away lies a much larger clone, so this may be a sequencing read error. The CDR3 sequence is CASSEGVDTDTQYF. DNA for the CDR3: TGTGCCAGCAGTGAAGGTGTGGACACAGATACGCAGTATTTT. This chain uses TRBV6-4 with TRBJ2-3; no definite D call. Between the trimmed V and J ends, which lost 3 bases and 2 bases, there was a span of 9 bases. The CDR3 length is 14 residues. Germline loops: CDR1 MRHNA, CDR2 SNTAGT.

This clonotype was seen many times. This sequence joins TRBV11-2 and TRBJ2-6; D gene ambiguous. With 1 base removed from V and 2 bases from J, the gap between germline ends came to 3 bases. CDR1 SGHAT and CDR2 FQNNGV come from the germline V gene. The CDR3 is 14 residues long. In DNA form, the CDR3 reads TGTGCCAGCAGCTTAGGGGCTGGGGCCAACGTCCTGACTTTC. Its protein is CASSLGAGANVLTF.

In its sample, this clonotype was seen many times. This chain connects TRBV20-1 to TRBJ2-2; D is possibly TRBD1 (6 bases). Trimming took 5 bases from V and 0 from J, leaving 16 bases between them. Germline loops: CDR1 DFQATT, CDR2 SNEGSKA (reference sequence). There are 16 residues in the CDR3. The CDR3 nucleotides read TGCAGTGCTCGCCGAGGGGGAGCGGCGAACACCGGGGAGCTGTTTTTT. Its translation: CSARRGGAANTGELFF.

This clonotype has a handful of counts. J is TRBJ2-4 and V is TRBV4-3, with D hard to call. CDR1 LGHNA and CDR2 YSLEER come from the germline V gene. V lost 2 bases and J 2 bases, leaving 10 bases between the germline ends. This CDR3 region has 15 residues. CDR3 sequence: CASSQFRVTKNIQYF. The DNA of the CDR3 is TGCGCCAGCAGCCAATTTAGAGTAACCAAAAACATTCAGTACTTC.

This clonotype was picked up many times. The CDR3 bases are TGTGCCAGCAGTGTGGCTGTGAACACTGAAGCTTTCTTT. This translates into CASSVAVNTEAFF. The V gene is TRBV25-1, the J gene TRBJ1-1; D ambiguous. Trimming took 4 bases from V and 0 from J, leaving 6 bases between them. Germline V gene data show CDR1 as MGHDK and CDR2 as SYGVNS. This CDR3 is 13 amino acids long.

The chain links TRBV6-6 to TRBJ2-3; D may be TRBD1 or TRBD2 (5 bases each). Trimming took off 8 bases at V and 6 bases at J, with 15 bases between the two ends. The CDR3 length is 13 residues. CDR1 and CDR2 from the germline V gene are MNHNY and SVGAGI (reference sequence). CDR3 DNA sequence: TGTGCCAGCCGGGACCGAGCTGGGGATACGCAGTATTTT. This encodes CASRDRAGDTQYF.

This clonotype was seen repeatedly, ten times or more. The rearrangement uses TRBV5-1 and TRBJ2-3; 7 bases line up with TRBD1. Germline V gene data show CDR1 as SGHRS and CDR2 as YFSETQ. Trimming took 4 bases from V and 0 from J; bases not matched to a gene: 5. The CDR3 runs 15 residues. CDR3 coding DNA: TGCGCCAGCAGCCGGGACAGTTACAGCACAGATACGCAGTATTTT. Protein sequence: CASSRDSYSTDTQYF.

At least ten counts were recorded for this clonotype. The CDR3 DNA reads TGTGCCAGCAGTTTTCATCGGACAGGGGACAATGAGCAGTTCTTC. Protein sequence: CASSFHRTGDNEQFF. The genes are TRBV19 and TRBJ2-1; 9 bases fit TRBD1. The CDR3 contains 15 residues. Trimming removed 9 bases from V and 5 bases from J; junction bases left unmatched: 11. Germline V CDR1 and CDR2: LNHDA, SQIVND (reference sequence). Full variable domain (rest looked up from reference TRBV19 and TRBJ2-1): DGGITQSPKYLFRKEGQNVTLSCEQNLNHDAMYWYRQDPGQGLRLIYYSQIVNDFQKGDIAEGYSVSREKKESFPLTVTSAQKNPTAFYLCASSFHRTGDNEQFFGPGTRLTVL.

The chain combines TRBV9 with TRBJ2-7; D remains ambiguous. This CDR3 spans 13 amino acids. V was cut by 4 bases and J by 4 bases, with 12 bases left in between. Per germline, CDR1 SGDLS and CDR2 YYNGEE. CDR3 nucleotide sequence: TGTGCCAGCAGCATAGGTTTCGAGTACGAGCAGTACTTC. Translating it yields CASSIGFEYEQYF.

There are a few counts of this clonotype. The J gene is TRBJ1-5, the V gene TRBV6-1; TRBD1 is a possible D gene (6 bases). Germline CDR1 reads MNHNS; CDR2 reads SASEGT. The CDR3 totals 15 residues. Trimming pared 4 bases from V and 7 bases from J, leaving 17 bases between. DNA of the CDR3: TGTGCCAGCAGTGCTTCAGGGCAGGGGCGACAGCCCCAGCATTTT. Its protein is CASSASGQGRQPQHF.

There are many counts of this clonotype. The V call is TRBV7-2, the J call TRBJ2-3, with 12 bases aligning to TRBD2. The length of the CDR3 is 16 residues. The ends lost 4 bases at V and 7 bases at J; junction bases unmatched: 9. Germline V CDR1 and CDR2: SGHTA, FQGNSA. This CDR3 is CASSSSSGGAMNTQYF. The CDR3 coding sequence is TGTGCCAGCAGCTCGTCTAGCGGGGGGGCCATGAATACGCAGTATTTT.

This clonotype was picked up many times. The chain combines TRBV12-3 or TRBV12-4 with TRBJ1-4, with a possible D match to TRBD1 (5 bases). The CDR3 contains 12 residues. Trimming took off 6 bases at V and 7 bases at J, with 9 bases between the two ends. The CDR3 DNA follows: TGTGCCAGCAGACAGGAGGGTGAAAAACTGTTTTTT. It encodes CASRQEGEKLFF.

This clonotype was counted at least ten times. The chain couples TRBV11-2 to TRBJ2-1, with TRBD2 as a possible D gene (6 bases). From germline, CDR1 is SGHAT and CDR2 FQNNGV. Trimming took 4 bases from V and 6 from J, leaving 16 bases between them. The length of the CDR3 is 15 residues. The CDR3 bases are TGTGCCAGCAGCTCTGGACTATCCCGGGGCAATGAGCAGTTCTTC. Encoded protein: CASSSGLSRGNEQFF.

The sample holds many counts of this clonotype. This chain uses TRBV5-5 with TRBJ2-3; the match to TRBD1 covers 7 bases. Germline assignment: CDR1 SGHKS and CDR2 YYEKEE (reference sequence). The CDR3 runs to 14 residues. J was trimmed by 2 bases and V by 4 bases; bases with no gene match: 4. DNA of the CDR3: TGTGCCAGCAGCCCCCAGGGGGTCACAGATACGCAGTATTTT. Translation: CASSPQGVTDTQYF.

This clonotype was detected a few times. The rearrangement uses TRBV11-2 and TRBJ2-1, with D possibly TRBD2 on 6 matching bases. Germline CDR1 is SGHAT and CDR2 is FQNNGV. Trimming removed 1 base from V and 12 bases from J, with 19 bases in between. The CDR3 has 15 amino acids. CDR3 sequence reads: CASSLGRADISRQFF. DNA of the CDR3: TGTGCCAGCAGCTTAGGGAGGGCAGACATTTCGCGGCAGTTCTTC.

This clonotype occurred a few times. The chain couples TRBV5-4 to TRBJ2-3, with no clear D. Germline values: CDR1 SGHNT, CDR2 YYREEE (reference sequence). CDR3 length: 16 amino acids. Trimming removed 1 base from V and 4 bases from J, with 16 bases in between. The CDR3 DNA sequence: TGTGCCAGCAGCTTGAAAAGCTATATTAAGGCAGATACGCAGTATTTT. It encodes CASSLKSYIKADTQYF.

This clonotype was detected only a few times. The chain recombines TRBV18 with TRBJ2-1; 7 bases line up with TRBD1. This CDR3 contains 14 residues. Germline V CDR1 and CDR2: KGHSH, LQKENI. V dropped 6 bases and J dropped 5; count of bases not matched to a gene: 7. The CDR3 DNA follows: TGTGCCAGCTCCCTCGGGACAGCACACAATGAGCAGTTCTTC. Translation: CASSLGTAHNEQFF.

This clonotype occurred many times. V and J are TRBV10-1 and TRBJ2-7; possible D gene TRBD2, 5 bases. Trimming pared 0 bases from V and 6 bases from J, leaving 12 bases between. CDR1 and CDR2 (germline): WNHNN, SYGVQD (reference sequence). The CDR3 contains 14 residues. The CDR3 nucleotides are TGCGCCAGCAGTGAGTCCCCAACTCGGGGCGAGCAGTACTTC. Its protein is CASSESPTRGEQYF.